This T cell receptor beta chain was captured by sequencing in a study of T cells after yellow fever vaccination (dated by TCRdb to the late 2010s). In the study overall: The SMART-Seq v4 Ultra Low Input RNA kit was used to prepare libraries from fractions with low cell numbers. To follow T-cell clones before and after both primary and booster YFV17D yellow fever vaccination, bulk TCR alpha and beta repertoires underwent longitudinal sequencing. Two healthy male donors, one aged 18 to 30 and one aged 30 to 40 years, were included in the cohort. Blood was drawn at multiple timepoints before and after primary and secondary immunization, with bulk PBMC replicates and cell subsets isolated.

The run used an Illumina NovaSeq 6000. TCR cDNA was synthesized by 5'RACE template switching, which introduced a universal primer site and unique molecular identifiers. cDNA synthesis was primed from both the TCR alpha and TCR beta constant segments. Two PCR steps were used to amplify libraries, with sample barcodes and sequencing adapters being added in the second step. Sequencing of libraries was performed on Illumina HiSeq 2500 (2x100 bp) or NovaSeq (2x150 bp). The authors' pipeline ran thus. Reads were demultiplexed and collapsed into UMI consensus sequences with MIGEC, and V(D)J alignment was performed with MiXCR. Using edgeR on replicate PBMC samples, clonotypes were called vaccine-responding if FDR was below 0.01 and the log2 fold change was above 5 up to day 15. Each bulk clonotype was labeled CD4 or CD8 based on which sequenced repertoire, CD4 or CD8, contained the clonotype at higher abundance. The raw public data were reprocessed by TCRdb itself: fastp quality trimming at Q25, MiXCR clonotype calling, in-frame beta chains only. Identical CDR3 proteins give one entry, which carries the most common genes and DNA. TCRdb's processing, not the study's, gives the V and J calls here. For this sample the table gives under 200,000 distinct CDR3 sequences, of which approximately 10% were detected only once. The ten most abundant clones make up about 40% of the sample.

Results the study describes overall, beyond this receptor: Because abundant contaminating clonotypes from the bulk population could be contained in FACS-sorted repertoires, computational filtering was required. Only a couple of donors were included in the study, so the extent to which the findings can be generalized is limited. The secondary T-cell response was weaker than the primary response but faster, peaking on day 5 instead of day 15. Most clones expanded after primary vaccination were re-detected after the booster (96% of CD4 and about 88% of CD8), suggesting broad memory maintenance. A small fraction of clonotypes appeared in both the CD4 and CD8 compartments, likely as a result of convergent recombination.

This clonotype showed up just a few times. Its antigen remains unidentified. There are no base qualities to consult, and no much larger clone falls within one base. The treatment or condition label on this specimen signifies: live attenuated yellow fever vaccine strain. PBMCs were isolated from peripheral blood using a standard Ficoll-Paque protocol. Dynabeads CD4 and CD8 positive selection kits were used to isolate the CD4 and CD8 T-cell fractions. TriZol was used to extract RNA from bulk PBMCs, CD4 and CD8 fractions, and dextramer-positive and dextramer-negative fractions. The TCR comes from a man aged 18-30 years who received the YFV17D yellow fever vaccine. The specimen was CD8+ T cells sorted from PBMCs, collected 15 days after the yellow fever booster vaccination.

The nucleotide sequence reads TGTGCCTGGGAGGGGGCAGGGGAGCAGTACTTC. Its translation is CAWEGAGEQYF. In this chain, TRBV30 is recombined with TRBJ2-7; TRBD1 aligns with 7 central bases. V is cut back by 5 bases and J by 7 bases, with 5 bases in the junction unmatched. Looking up the germline V gene (reference sequence) yields CDR1 GTSNPN and CDR2 SVGIG. The CDR3 runs 11 residues from the cysteine to the phenylalanine. Only CDR3 DNA is held: 33 bases, read in frame from base 1.